The 23 T cell receptor beta chains below come from one sample, sequenced in a study of blood T cell repertoires in COVID-19. The table came from immunoSEQ multiplex PCR; TCRdb's copy has only in-frame clones and leaves some out. Of 250,000 to 350,000 clones in the sample, roughly 90% were seen once. The specimen sequenced was peripheral blood. The receptor set was obtained from a man aged 18 to 30 who had recovered from COVID-19.

V and J are TRBV10-3 and TRBJ2-7, with D perhaps TRBD1 (6 bases). The CDR3 is 12 amino acids. CDR1 is ENHRY, CDR2 SYGVKD, per germline. V lost 6 bases, J lost 5 bases, and 11 bases lay in between. In DNA, the CDR3 is TGTGCCATCAGAGGACAGATCGACGAGCAGTACTTC. It encodes CAIRGQIDEQYF.

The rearrangement links TRBV5-1 to TRBJ1-3; 7 nucleotides match TRBD1. Germline-derived CDR1 and CDR2 are SGHRS and YFSETQ. Germline trimming cut 3 bases from V and 0 bases from J; bases unmatched to any gene: 6. This CDR3 comprises 16 residues. Here the CDR3 DNA reads TGCGCCAGCAGCTCGGGACAGCCTGCCTCTGGAAACACCATATATTTT. This sequence encodes CASSSGQPASGNTIYF.

The rearrangement joins TRBV19 to TRBJ2-1, with 9 bases fitting TRBD1. This CDR3 is 17 amino acids long. Germline CDR1 and CDR2: LNHDA and SQIVND (reference sequence). V shed 1 base, J shed 7 bases, and the junction held 11 bases outside the gene matches. The CDR3 DNA reads as TGTGCCAGTAGTATAGTCAGGTTGACAGGGGGGATGAATGAGCAGTTCTTC. This encodes CASSIVRLTGGMNEQFF.

This chain uses TRBV28 with TRBJ2-7; 9 positions agree with TRBD1. CDR3 length: 15 residues. From germline, CDR1 is MDHEN and CDR2 SYDVKM. V trimming: 6 bases; J trimming: 4 bases; junction bases outside the gene matches: 10. The CDR3 spells CASSPMGQGRYEQYF. The CDR3 DNA sequence: TGTGCCAGCAGCCCCATGGGACAGGGACGATACGAGCAGTACTTC.

V gene TRBV5-1 combines with J gene TRBJ1-2; D unresolved. Trimming removed 0 bases from V and 8 bases from J, with 11 bases in between. The CDR3 runs to 13 residues. Germline values: CDR1 SGHRS, CDR2 YFSETQ. CDR3 DNA: TGCGCCAGCAGCTTGGATTCCCAGAAAGGCTACACCTTC. Amino acid sequence: CASSLDSQKGYTF.

The genes are TRBV15 and TRBJ2-2; perhaps TRBD1 as D (5 bases). Germline lookup yields CDR1 LNHNV and CDR2 YYDKDF (reference sequence). This CDR3 has 16 residues. Trimming removed 0 bases at V and 6 bases at J, with 14 bases between. Here the CDR3 DNA reads TGTGCCACCAGCAGAGAGTCCAGGGAAGGGCCCGGGGAGCTGTTTTTT. Encoded protein: CATSRESREGPGELFF.

The chain recombines TRBV9 with TRBJ1-6, with 8 bases aligning to TRBD1. The CDR3 spans 14 residues. Germline CDR1 is SGDLS and CDR2 is YYNGEE. The J segment lost 7 bases and the V segment lost 3 bases, leaving 3 bases of the junction unmatched. The CDR3 loop is CASSAGQENSPLHF. DNA for the CDR3: TGTGCCAGCAGCGCGGGACAGGAGAATTCACCCCTCCACTTT.

The chain joins TRBV11-2 to TRBJ2-3, with 10 bases matching TRBD2. CDR1 is SGHAT, CDR2 FQNNGV, per germline. This CDR3 is 17 amino acids long. V lost 1 base and J lost 5; bases outside the gene matches: 9. CDR3 in amino acids: CASSLGVAGGRGDTQYF. The CDR3 coding sequence is TGTGCCAGCAGCTTAGGGGTAGCGGGAGGCCGGGGAGATACGCAGTATTTT.

V usage is TRBV7-9 and J usage is TRBJ1-1, with 7 bases identical to TRBD1. The CDR3 has 15 amino acids. Trimming cost V 1 base and J 5 bases; bases outside gene matches: 7. The germline V gene has CDR1 SEHNR and CDR2 FQNEAQ (reference sequence). CDR3 region: CASSLEGRGRTEAFF. The CDR3 bases are TGTGCCAGCAGCTTAGAGGGTAGGGGGCGGACTGAAGCTTTCTTT.

The rearrangement joins TRBV9 to TRBJ1-5; D is ambiguous. The V end lost 3 bases, the J end lost 1 base, and 14 bases lay between the germline ends. The CDR3 is 16 residues long. The germline CDR1 and CDR2 sequences are SGDLS and YYNGEE. The CDR3 here is CASSALEGSSNQPQHF. CDR3 DNA: TGTGCCAGCAGCGCCCTTGAGGGATCGAGCAATCAGCCCCAGCATTTT. Complete variable domain (other parts from reference TRBV9 and TRBJ1-5): DSGVTQTPKHLITATGQRVTLRCSPRSGDLSVYWYQQSLDQGLQFLIQYYNGEERAKGNILERFSAQQFPDLHSELNLSSLELGDSALYFCASSALEGSSNQPQHFGDGTRLSIL.

The chain couples TRBV11-2 to TRBJ2-2; maybe TRBD2 (5 bases). Germline CDR1 and CDR2: SGHAT and FQNNGV. V was shortened by 2 bases and J by 0 bases, with 16 bases between the two germline ends. CDR3 size: 18 residues. The CDR3 loop reads CASSLRWLAGSNTGELFF. The DNA of the CDR3 is TGTGCCAGCAGCTTACGGTGGTTGGCGGGTTCGAACACCGGGGAGCTGTTTTTT.

This clone was observed once. V is TRBV5-8 and J is TRBJ2-3; 7 bases map to TRBD1. Trimming took 2 bases from V and 3 from J; bases not matched to a gene: 0. This CDR3 spans 13 amino acids. CDR1 and CDR2 (germline): SGHTS, YDEGEE. CDR3 region: CASSFRGTDTQYF. Here the CDR3 DNA reads TGTGCCAGCAGCTTCAGGGGGACAGATACGCAGTATTTT.

The rearrangement uses TRBV18 and TRBJ2-7; TRBD2 agrees at 9 bases. The CDR3 sequence is 15 residues long. The V and J ends lost 3 bases and 3 bases, in that order; junction bases with no gene match: 6. CDR1 is KGHSH, CDR2 LQKENI, per germline. CDR3 sequence reads: CASSPAGGNFYEQYF. The CDR3 DNA reads TGTGCCAGCTCACCGGCGGGAGGGAACTTCTACGAGCAGTACTTC.

The chain couples TRBV18 to TRBJ2-1, with a possible D match to TRBD2 (6 bases). The germline V gene encodes CDR1 KGHSH and CDR2 LQKENI. Trimming removed 5 bases from V and 4 bases from J, with 15 bases in between. CDR3 size: 15 residues. The CDR3 sequence: CASSLAATTYNEQFF. CDR3 nucleotide sequence: TGTGCCAGCTCATTAGCGGCGACCACATACAATGAGCAGTTCTTC.

This clone was recorded only once. J is TRBJ1-1 and V is TRBV10-2; 8 bases agree with TRBD1. V trimming: 4 bases; J trimming: 9 bases; junction bases outside the gene matches: 10. CDR1 WSHSY and CDR2 SAAADI come from the germline V gene. The CDR3 is made up of 14 amino acids. The DNA for the CDR3 is TGCGCCAGCAGTGCAGGGGGCTTTACCGAAAAAGCTTTCTTT. Amino acids: CASSAGGFTEKAFF.

This clone was found once. The chain employs TRBV24-1 and TRBJ2-2, with D possibly being TRBD2 (6 bases). V lost 5 bases and J lost 0, with 15 bases in between. The V gene's germline CDR1 is KGHDR and CDR2 SFDVKD. The CDR3 spans 17 residues. DNA for the CDR3: TGTGCCACCAGTGGGGGCCCGAGCGGGCCGAACACCGGGGAGCTGTTTTTT. Amino acids: CATSGGPSGPNTGELFF.

The chain links TRBV10-1 to TRBJ1-2, with no clear D. CDR1 and CDR2 (germline): WNHNN, SYGVQD (reference sequence). The CDR3 totals 12 residues. V gave up 10 bases and J gave up 5 bases, with 14 bases separating them. This chain's CDR3 is CANIGGVYGYTF. For the CDR3, the DNA is TGCGCCAACATCGGCGGGGTTTATGGCTACACCTTC.

The rearrangement joins TRBV6-6 to TRBJ1-5; unclear D gene. V lost 7 bases and J 5 bases, leaving 12 bases between the germline ends. This CDR3 contains 13 residues. The germline gives CDR1 MNHNY, CDR2 SVGAGI (reference sequence). CDR3 DNA: TGTGCCAGCACCCAACAATCAGATCAGCCCCAGCATTTT. Encoded protein: CASTQQSDQPQHF.

The chain links TRBV9 to TRBJ2-1; 15 bases are a match to TRBD2. The CDR3 spans 16 residues. Germline V lookup: CDR1 SGDLS, CDR2 YYNGEE. V lost 3 bases and J lost 6; bases outside the gene matches: 4. CDR3 nucleotides: TGTGCCAGCAGCGACGGACTAGCGGGGGGGATCAATGAGCAGTTCTTC. Amino acids: CASSDGLAGGINEQFF. The full variable domain, in which reference TRBV9 and TRBJ2-1 provide the parts outside the CDR3, is DSGVTQTPKHLITATGQRVTLRCSPRSGDLSVYWYQQSLDQGLQFLIQYYNGEERAKGNILERFSAQQFPDLHSELNLSSLELGDSALYFCASSDGLAGGINEQFFGPGTRLTVL.

The rearrangement uses TRBV5-1 and TRBJ2-7; 7 bases fit TRBD2. With 0 bases clipped from V and 2 bases from J, the junction kept 8 bases outside the gene matches. CDR3 size: 16 residues. CDR1 and CDR2 (germline): SGHRS, YFSETQ. In DNA, the CDR3 is TGCGCCAGCAGCTTGGCCCGCCCTAGCGGAGCCTACGAGCAGTACTTC. Amino acid sequence: CASSLARPSGAYEQYF.

The V gene is TRBV4-3, the J gene TRBJ1-4, with D uncertain. There are 15 residues in the CDR3. CDR1 and CDR2 from the germline V gene are LGHNA and YSLEER. Trimming shortened V by 0 bases and J by 5 bases, and 10 bases separated the two germline ends. The CDR3 nucleotides are TGCGCCAGCAGCCAAGAGGGAGGTTCCAATGAAAAACTGTTTTTT. Protein sequence: CASSQEGGSNEKLFF.

The J gene is TRBJ1-5, the V gene TRBV18, with 7 bases fitting TRBD1. Per germline, CDR1 KGHSH and CDR2 LQKENI. The CDR3 contains 15 residues. After removal of 6 bases from V and 1 base from J, the junction contained 6 bases not matched to a gene. The CDR3 DNA reads as TGTGCCAGCTCTTGGGACAGTCAAAGCAATCAGCCCCAGCATTTT. Its protein product is CASSWDSQSNQPQHF.

The V gene is TRBV6-5, the J gene TRBJ2-1, with D perhaps matching TRBD2 (7 bases). Trimming shortened V by 2 bases and J by 8 bases, and 13 bases separated the two germline ends. The CDR3 runs 14 residues. Looked up from germline, CDR1 is MNHEY and CDR2 is SVGAGI. The CDR3 loop is CASSYGLGGDEQFF. CDR3 DNA sequence: TGTGCCAGCAGTTACGGGTTAGGGGGGGATGAGCAGTTCTTC.